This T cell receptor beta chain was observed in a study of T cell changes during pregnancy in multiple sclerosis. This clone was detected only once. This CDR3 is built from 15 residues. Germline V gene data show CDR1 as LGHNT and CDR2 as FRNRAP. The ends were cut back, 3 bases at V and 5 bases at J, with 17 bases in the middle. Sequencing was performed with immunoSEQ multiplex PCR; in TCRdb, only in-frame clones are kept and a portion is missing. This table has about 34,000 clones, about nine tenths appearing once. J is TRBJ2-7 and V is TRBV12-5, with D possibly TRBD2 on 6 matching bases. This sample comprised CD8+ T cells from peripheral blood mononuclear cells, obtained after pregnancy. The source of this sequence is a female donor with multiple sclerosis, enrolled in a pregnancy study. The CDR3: CASGFHAGKTDEQYF. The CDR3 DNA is TGTGCTAGTGGTTTTCATGCGGGAAAGACCGACGAGCAGTACTTC.